One sample yielded the 26 T cell receptor beta chains listed below, sequenced in a study of early T cells in non-severe SARS-CoV-2 infection. One entry per CDR3 protein results from TCRdb running MiXCR on the 5' RACE reads. The sample carries about 89,000 distinct CDR3 sequences, approximately 14% recorded once. Source material: whole blood. The receptors were sampled from an adult who was a healthcare worker with PCR-confirmed SARS-CoV-2 infection or an uninfected control (not recorded which).

V and J are TRBV20-1 and TRBJ2-3; D is perhaps TRBD1 or TRBD2 (5 bases each). There are 13 residues in the CDR3. Between the trimmed V and J ends, which lost 3 bases and 2 bases, there was a span of 9 bases. Germline CDR1 is DFQATT and CDR2 is SNEGSKA (reference sequence). The CDR3 spells CSARGVLTDTQYF. The CDR3 DNA reads TGCAGTGCTAGGGGGGTCCTCACAGATACGCAGTATTTT.

V usage is TRBV20-1 and J usage is TRBJ2-1, with 8 bases lining up with TRBD2. The CDR3 has 16 amino acids. The ends lost 0 bases at V and 7 bases at J; junction bases unmatched: 11. Germline assignment: CDR1 DFQATT and CDR2 SNEGSKA (reference sequence). CDR3 DNA: TGCAGTGCTAGAGATCAGGGTAGCGGGGTCGGGAATGAGCAGTTCTTC. The encoded protein is CSARDQGSGVGNEQFF.

The chain uses TRBV5-1 and TRBJ1-2, with D hard to call. V lost 2 bases, J lost 0 bases, and 11 bases lay in between. This CDR3 region has 15 residues. Looked up from germline, CDR1 is SGHRS and CDR2 is YFSETQ. CDR3: CASSLLWGANYGYTF. The CDR3 DNA reads TGCGCCAGCAGCTTACTGTGGGGAGCTAACTATGGCTACACCTTC.

Many counts were recorded for this clonotype. The chain links TRBV7-3 to TRBJ2-4, with no clear D. The germline V gene encodes CDR1 SGHTA and CDR2 FQGTGA. This CDR3 comprises 14 residues. V lost 1 base and J 7 bases, leaving 11 bases between the germline ends. CDR3: CASSLRSMGNIQYF. CDR3 sequence (DNA): TGTGCCAGCAGCTTAAGGTCTATGGGGAACATTCAGTACTTC. Based on the CDR3 plus reference TRBV7-3 and TRBJ2-4, the full variable domain is GAGVSQTPSNKVTEKGKYVELRCDPISGHTALYWYRQSLGQGPEFLIYFQGTGAADDSGLPNDRFFAVRPEGSVSTLKIQRTERGDSAVYLCASSLRSMGNIQYFGAGTRLSVL.

The chain carries TRBV19 and TRBJ1-1, with D possibly TRBD1 on 5 matching bases. Per germline, CDR1 LNHDA and CDR2 SQIVND (reference sequence). Trimming removed 1 base at V and 5 bases at J, with 11 bases between. The CDR3 totals 14 residues. This CDR3 reads CASSIGPGSTEAFF. Here the CDR3 DNA reads TGTGCCAGTAGTATAGGCCCAGGGTCAACTGAAGCTTTCTTT.

The chain combines TRBV29-1 with TRBJ1-1; 8 bases are a match to TRBD1. There are 13 residues in the CDR3. After removal of 4 bases from V and 5 bases from J, the junction contained 6 bases not matched to a gene. Looked up from germline, CDR1 is SQVTM and CDR2 is ANQGSEA. For the CDR3, the DNA is TGCAGCGTTGTCCGACAGGGGAGGACTGAAGCTTTCTTT. This sequence encodes CSVVRQGRTEAFF.

This clonotype turned up a few times. V gene TRBV29-1 combines with J gene TRBJ1-2; possibly TRBD1 for D (6 bases). CDR1 is SQVTM and CDR2 is ANQGSEA in the germline V gene. The CDR3 has 14 residues. Deletions cut 6 bases from V and 2 bases from J, with 16 bases between. The CDR3 DNA sequence: TGCAGCGTCGAAAACAGGGTTTCCAACTATGGCTACACCTTC. This translates into CSVENRVSNYGYTF. Full variable domain (outside the CDR3, taken from reference TRBV29-1 and TRBJ1-2): SAVISQKPSRDICQRGTSLTIQCQVDSQVTMMFWYRQQPGQSLTLIATANQGSEATYESGFVIDKFPISRPNLTFSTLTVSNMSPEDSSIYLCSVENRVSNYGYTFGSGTRLTVV.

CDR3 DNA sequence: TGTGCCAGCTCACAAAGAAACCGACAGCCCCAAGAGACCCAGTACTTC. Protein sequence: CASSQRNRQPQETQYF. The chain links TRBV18 to TRBJ2-5; a weak D match, TRBD1 (5 bases). Per the germline V gene, CDR1 is KGHSH and CDR2 is LQKENI. There are 16 residues in the CDR3. V lost 4 bases to trimming and J lost 1 base, with 16 bases between them.

Remarks on this clonotype: A much more abundant neighbour one base away suggests this may be a read error. The genes are TRBV10-1 and TRBJ1-1, with 8 bases aligning to TRBD1. In germline, CDR1 is WNHNN, CDR2 SYGVQD (reference sequence). There are 13 residues in the CDR3. The CDR3 DNA reads as TGTGCCAGCAGTACAGGGGGGGACACTGAAGCTTTCTTT. As protein: CASSTGGDTEAFF.

This clonotype has just a few counts. The chain couples TRBV7-9 to TRBJ2-1, with TRBD2 identical over 9 bases. The length of the CDR3 is 15 residues. The germline gives CDR1 SEHNR, CDR2 FQNEAQ (reference sequence). The ends lost 5 bases at V and 6 bases at J; junction bases unmatched: 8. The CDR3 DNA reads TGTGCCAGCAGCGGAAAGCGGGGGGTCTCCAATGAGCAGTTCTTC. It specifies CASSGKRGVSNEQFF. Variable domain in full (rest from reference TRBV7-9 and TRBJ2-1): DTGVSQNPRHKITKRGQNVTFRCDPISEHNRLYWYRQTLGQGPEFLTYFQNEAQLEKSRLLSDRFSAERPKGSFSTLEIQRTEQGDSAMYLCASSGKRGVSNEQFFGPGTRLTVL.

This clonotype was detected a few times. This chain connects TRBV6-5 to TRBJ2-1, with 7 positions matching TRBD2. The CDR3 extends over 14 amino acids. The V gene end was trimmed by 3 bases and the J gene end by 7 bases; junction bases not matched to a gene: 6. Germline V gene lookup returns CDR1 MNHEY and CDR2 SVGAGI. The chain's CDR3 is CASSYQRGENEQFF. CDR3 nucleotide sequence: TGTGCCAGCAGTTATCAGCGGGGAGAAAATGAGCAGTTCTTC.

In its sample, this clonotype was seen a few times. The rearrangement joins TRBV20-1 to TRBJ2-1, with a possible D match to TRBD2 (7 bases). Looked up from germline, CDR1 is DFQATT and CDR2 is SNEGSKA (reference sequence). Trimming stripped 3 bases from V and 6 bases from J, with 18 bases between. The CDR3 sequence is 15 residues long. The CDR3, as DNA: TGCAGTGCTAGGGGGGGGCTCTATTCCCTCAATGAGCAGTTCTTC. It encodes CSARGGLYSLNEQFF.

V gene TRBV6-1 combines with J gene TRBJ2-3; 11 nucleotides agree with TRBD2. This CDR3 has 19 residues. Germline CDR1 reads MNHNS; CDR2 reads SASEGT. V trimming: 5 bases; J trimming: 0 bases; junction bases outside the gene matches: 13. The CDR3: CASSYPTSGGPASTDTQYF. The CDR3 DNA follows: TGTGCCAGCAGTTATCCTACTAGCGGGGGACCCGCTAGCACAGATACGCAGTATTTT.

This clonotype was picked up one time. This rearrangement joins TRBV5-1 to TRBJ2-1, with 7 bases identical to TRBD2. Germline CDR1 and CDR2: SGHRS and YFSETQ. V was pared by 5 bases and J by 1 base, with 6 bases of the junction left unmatched. The CDR3 loop spans 15 amino acids. Here the CDR3 reads CASRAGSGSYNEQFF. For the CDR3, the DNA is TGCGCCAGCAGAGCGGGGTCTGGGTCCTACAATGAGCAGTTCTTC.

The sample holds a few counts of this clonotype. This chain links TRBV5-1 with TRBJ2-1; a weak D match, TRBD2 (5 bases). CDR3 size: 13 residues. V lost 7 bases and J 0 bases, leaving 8 bases between the germline ends. CDR1 and CDR2 (germline): SGHRS, YFSETQ. CDR3 sequence reads: CASGESSYNEQFF. CDR3 coding DNA: TGCGCCAGCGGGGAGAGCTCCTACAATGAGCAGTTCTTC.

At least ten counts were recorded for this clonotype. The CDR3 DNA reads as TGCAGCGTGGTACAGGAGTGGGGCTACACCTTC. Its translation: CSVVQEWGYTF. The V and J genes are TRBV29-1 and TRBJ1-2; possibly TRBD1 for D (5 bases). Germline V gives CDR1 SQVTM, CDR2 ANQGSEA. The CDR3 has 11 amino acids. The V and J ends lost 6 bases and 8 bases respectively, with 13 bases between them.

This clonotype appeared many times. The J gene is TRBJ2-3, the V gene TRBV11-2, with 7 bases identical to TRBD2. This CDR3 region has 15 residues. Trimming cost V 5 bases and J 3 bases; bases outside gene matches: 8. Germline V gives CDR1 SGHAT, CDR2 FQNNGV. CDR3 amino acids: CASSPHGGITDTQYF. CDR3 in DNA: TGTGCCAGCAGCCCCCACGGGGGGATAACAGATACGCAGTATTTT.

The chain has TRBV10-3 and TRBJ1-1, with D tentatively TRBD1 (6 bases). This CDR3 has 13 amino acids. V was shortened by 7 bases and J by 3 bases, with 12 bases between the two germline ends. The germline V gene encodes CDR1 ENHRY and CDR2 SYGVKD. The chain's CDR3 is CAINLHRDTEAFF. The CDR3 coding sequence is TGTGCCATCAATCTGCACAGGGACACTGAAGCTTTCTTT.

This clonotype was seen more than once but under ten times. The chain links TRBV15 to TRBJ2-6; D could derive from TRBD1 or TRBD2 (6 bases each). The CDR3 has 15 residues. With 6 bases removed from V and 0 bases from J, the gap between germline ends came to 9 bases. Germline-derived CDR1 and CDR2 are LNHNV and YYDKDF (reference sequence). CDR3 protein: CATRGGFSGANVLTF. The CDR3 nucleotides are TGTGCCACCAGAGGGGGGTTCTCTGGGGCCAACGTCCTGACTTTC.

V gene TRBV6-6 combines with J gene TRBJ1-3, with 7 bases fitting TRBD1. The germline V gene has CDR1 MNHNY and CDR2 SVGAGI (reference sequence). V was pared by 7 bases and J by 8 bases, with 17 bases of the junction left unmatched. The CDR3 is 16 residues long. For the CDR3, the DNA is TGTGCCAGCACGAGTCGTCGAGACAGGGATAAGTACACCATATATTTT. This gives the protein CASTSRRDRDKYTIYF.

This clonotype was found a few times. The chain's CDR3 is CASRGTGSNEKLFF. CDR3 nucleotide sequence: TGTGCCAGCAGGGGGACAGGTTCGAATGAAAAACTGTTTTTT. This sequence joins TRBV6-1 and TRBJ1-4; TRBD1 matches 8 bases. Germline-derived CDR1 and CDR2 are MNHNS and SASEGT. This CDR3 contains 14 residues. Trimming took 6 bases from V and 5 from J; bases not matched to a gene: 5.

This clonotype was detected only a few times. This sequence joins TRBV2 and TRBJ2-5, with D perhaps given as TRBD1 or TRBD2 (5 bases each). Germline CDR1 SNHLY, CDR2 FYNNEI. The ends were cut back, 5 bases at V and 5 bases at J, with 15 bases in the middle. This CDR3 comprises 14 residues. This CDR3 reads CASSSFRGGETQYF. The CDR3 nucleotides are TGTGCCAGCAGTTCCTTTAGGGGCGGGGAGACCCAGTACTTC.

This chain uses TRBV6-1 with TRBJ2-7; TRBD2 agrees at 7 bases. Trimming cost V 3 bases and J 3 bases; bases outside gene matches: 8. The CDR3 runs to 15 residues. Germline V CDR1 and CDR2: MNHNS, SASEGT. As DNA, the CDR3 is TGTGCCAGCAGTGACCGGCCAAGGGAGGGCTACGAGCAGTACGTC. Its protein product is CASSDRPREGYEQYV.

This clonotype has only a few counts. V usage is TRBV10-1 and J usage is TRBJ2-3; TRBD1 matches at 8 bases. The germline CDR1 and CDR2 sequences are WNHNN and SYGVQD (reference sequence). Trimming cost V 1 base and J 2 bases; bases outside gene matches: 5. The CDR3 is made up of 16 amino acids. In DNA, the CDR3 is TGCGCCAGCAGTGAGTGGGGCCAGGGGGCCACAGATACGCAGTATTTT. Amino acid sequence: CASSEWGQGATDTQYF.

This clonotype was picked up a small number of times. This chain uses TRBV11-2 with TRBJ2-1; 9 bases align to TRBD1. In germline, CDR1 is SGHAT, CDR2 FQNNGV. Trimming cost V 4 bases and J 5 bases; bases outside gene matches: 3. The CDR3 runs 14 residues. The DNA of the CDR3 is TGTGCCAGCAGCTGGGGACAGGGAAACAATGAGCAGTTCTTC. Translation gives CASSWGQGNNEQFF. Complete variable domain (other parts from reference TRBV11-2 and TRBJ2-1): EAGVAQSPRYKIIEKRQSVAFWCNPISGHATLYWYQQILGQGPKLLIQFQNNGVVDDSQLPKDRFSAERLKGVDSTLKIQPAKLEDSAVYLCASSWGQGNNEQFFGPGTRLTVL.

This clonotype was picked up many times. The chain employs TRBV27 and TRBJ1-5, with D tentatively TRBD1 (6 bases). The germline CDR1 and CDR2 sequences are MNHEY and SMNVEV (reference sequence). V was clipped by 6 bases and J by 4 bases, with 10 bases between them. The CDR3 has 13 amino acids. The CDR3 loop is CASRDSSNQPQHF. The CDR3 nucleotides are TGTGCCAGCAGGGACAGTTCGAATCAGCCCCAGCATTTT.